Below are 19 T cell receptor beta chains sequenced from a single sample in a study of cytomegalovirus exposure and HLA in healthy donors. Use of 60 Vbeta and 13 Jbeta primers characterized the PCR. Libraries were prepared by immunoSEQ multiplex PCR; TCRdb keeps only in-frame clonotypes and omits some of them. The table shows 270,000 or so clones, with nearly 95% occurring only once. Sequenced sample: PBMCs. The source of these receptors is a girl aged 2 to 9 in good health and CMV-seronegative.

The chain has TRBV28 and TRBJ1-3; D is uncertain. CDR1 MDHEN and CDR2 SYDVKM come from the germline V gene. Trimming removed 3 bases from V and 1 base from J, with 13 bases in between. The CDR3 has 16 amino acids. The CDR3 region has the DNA TGTGCCAGCAGTTTCGCCCCGCCGCAGTCTGGAAACACCATATATTTT. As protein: CASSFAPPQSGNTIYF.

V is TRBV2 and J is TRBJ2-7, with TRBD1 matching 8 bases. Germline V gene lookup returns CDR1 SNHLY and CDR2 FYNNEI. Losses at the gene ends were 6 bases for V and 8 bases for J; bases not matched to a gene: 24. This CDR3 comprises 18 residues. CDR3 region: CASRGKSRQGITSYKQYF. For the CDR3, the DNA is TGTGCCAGCAGAGGGAAAAGCCGACAGGGGATAACTAGTTACAAGCAGTACTTC. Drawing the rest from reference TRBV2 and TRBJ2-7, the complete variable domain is EPEVTQTPSHQVTQMGQEVILRCVPISNHLYFYWYRQILGQKVEFLVSFYNNEISEKSEIFDDQFSVERPDGSNFTLKIRSTKLEDSAMYFCASRGKSRQGITSYKQYFGPGTRLTVT.

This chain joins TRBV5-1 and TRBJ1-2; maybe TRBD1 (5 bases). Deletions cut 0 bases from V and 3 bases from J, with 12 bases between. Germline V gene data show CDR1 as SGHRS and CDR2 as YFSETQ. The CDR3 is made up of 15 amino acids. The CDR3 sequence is CASSLVGGEDYGYTF. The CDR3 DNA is TGCGCCAGCAGCTTGGTTGGAGGGGAAGACTATGGCTACACCTTC.

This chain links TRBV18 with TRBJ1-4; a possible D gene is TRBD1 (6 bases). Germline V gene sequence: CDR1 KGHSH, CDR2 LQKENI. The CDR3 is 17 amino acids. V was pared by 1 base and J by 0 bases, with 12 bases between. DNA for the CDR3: TGTGCCAGCTCACCACAAAGGACAGCTGCAACTAATGAAAAACTGTTTTTT. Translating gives CASSPQRTAATNEKLFF.

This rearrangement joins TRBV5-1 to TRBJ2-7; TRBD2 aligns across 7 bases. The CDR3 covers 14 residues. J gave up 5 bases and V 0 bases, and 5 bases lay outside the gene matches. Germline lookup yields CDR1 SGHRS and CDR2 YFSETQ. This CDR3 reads CASSLGGGPDEQYF. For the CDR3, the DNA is TGCGCCAGCAGCTTGGGGGGAGGGCCGGACGAGCAGTACTTC.

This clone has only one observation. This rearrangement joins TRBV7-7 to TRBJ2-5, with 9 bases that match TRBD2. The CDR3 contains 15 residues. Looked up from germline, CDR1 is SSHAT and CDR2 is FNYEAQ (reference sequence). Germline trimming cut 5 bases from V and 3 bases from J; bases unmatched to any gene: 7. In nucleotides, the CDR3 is TGTGCCAGCAGCCCCAGTCCTAGCGGGGAAGAGACCCAGTACTTC. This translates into CASSPSPSGEETQYF.

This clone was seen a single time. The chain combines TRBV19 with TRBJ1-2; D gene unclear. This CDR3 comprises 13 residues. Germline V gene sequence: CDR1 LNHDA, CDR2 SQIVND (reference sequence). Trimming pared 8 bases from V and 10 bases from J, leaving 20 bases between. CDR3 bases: TGTGCCAGTCCCTCCCCTGACACGATGGCCTACACCTTC. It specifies CASPSPDTMAYTF.

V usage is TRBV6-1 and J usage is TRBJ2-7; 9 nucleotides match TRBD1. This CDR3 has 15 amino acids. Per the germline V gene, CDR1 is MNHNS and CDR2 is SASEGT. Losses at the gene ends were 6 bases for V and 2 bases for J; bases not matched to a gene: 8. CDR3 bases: TGTGCCAGCAGCCAAGGGACAGGGCTAGCCTACGAGCAGTACTTC. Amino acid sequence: CASSQGTGLAYEQYF.

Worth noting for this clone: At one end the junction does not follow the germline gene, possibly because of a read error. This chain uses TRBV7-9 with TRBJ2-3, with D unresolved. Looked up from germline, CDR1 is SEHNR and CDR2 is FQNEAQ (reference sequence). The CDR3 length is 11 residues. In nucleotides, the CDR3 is TGTTCCAGCAGCTTTAGAGATACGCAGTATTTT. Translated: CSSSFRDTQYF.

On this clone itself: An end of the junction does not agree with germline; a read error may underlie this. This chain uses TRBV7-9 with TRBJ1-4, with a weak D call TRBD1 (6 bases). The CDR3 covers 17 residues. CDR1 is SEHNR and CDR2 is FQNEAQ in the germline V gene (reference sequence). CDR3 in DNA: TGTTCCAGCAGCTTAAGCCCCGGGGGGCGGCCTAATGAAAAACTGTTTTTT. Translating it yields CSSSLSPGGRPNEKLFF.

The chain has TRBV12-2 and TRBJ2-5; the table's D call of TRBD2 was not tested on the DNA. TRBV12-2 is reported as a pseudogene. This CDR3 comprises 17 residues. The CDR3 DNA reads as TGTGCAAGTCGCTTTTCTTCGGACTCACACCGACAAGAGACCCAGTACTTC. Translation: CASRFSSDSHRQETQYF.

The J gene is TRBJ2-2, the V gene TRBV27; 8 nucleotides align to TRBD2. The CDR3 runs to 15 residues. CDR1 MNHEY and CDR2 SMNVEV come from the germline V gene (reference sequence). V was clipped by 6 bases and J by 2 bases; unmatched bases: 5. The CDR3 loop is CASRRAGANTGELFF. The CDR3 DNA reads TGTGCCAGCAGACGAGCGGGGGCAAACACCGGGGAGCTGTTTTTT.

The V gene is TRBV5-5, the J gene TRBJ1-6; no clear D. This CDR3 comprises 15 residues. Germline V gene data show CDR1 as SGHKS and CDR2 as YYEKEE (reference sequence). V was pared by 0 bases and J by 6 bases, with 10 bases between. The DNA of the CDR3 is TGTGCCAGCAGCTTGGAAGGAGGGCTTAATTCACCCCTCCACTTT. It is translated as CASSLEGGLNSPLHF.

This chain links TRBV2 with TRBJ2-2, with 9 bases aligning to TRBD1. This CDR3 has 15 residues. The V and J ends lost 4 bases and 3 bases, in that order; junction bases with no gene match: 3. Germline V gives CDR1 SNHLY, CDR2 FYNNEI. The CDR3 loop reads CASSGTGVDTGELFF. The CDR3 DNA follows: TGTGCCAGCAGTGGGACAGGGGTTGACACCGGGGAGCTGTTTTTT.

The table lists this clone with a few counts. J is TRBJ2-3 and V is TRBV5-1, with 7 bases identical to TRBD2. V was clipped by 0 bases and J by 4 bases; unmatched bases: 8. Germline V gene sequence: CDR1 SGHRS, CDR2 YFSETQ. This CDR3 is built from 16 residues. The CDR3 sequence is CASSLAFGGRADTQYF. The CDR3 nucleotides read TGCGCCAGCAGCTTGGCCTTCGGGGGGAGGGCAGATACGCAGTATTTT.

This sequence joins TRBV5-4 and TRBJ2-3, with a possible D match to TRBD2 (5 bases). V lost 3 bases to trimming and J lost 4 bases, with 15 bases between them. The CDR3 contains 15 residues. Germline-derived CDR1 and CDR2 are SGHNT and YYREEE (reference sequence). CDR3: CASSSLVNLADTQYF. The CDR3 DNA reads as TGTGCCAGCAGCTCACTAGTTAATCTGGCAGATACGCAGTATTTT.

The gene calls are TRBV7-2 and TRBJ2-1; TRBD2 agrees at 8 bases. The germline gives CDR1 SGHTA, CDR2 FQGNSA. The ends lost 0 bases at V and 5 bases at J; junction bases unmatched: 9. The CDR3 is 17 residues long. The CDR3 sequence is CASSLALLAGQNNEQFF. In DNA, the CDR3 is TGTGCCAGCAGCTTAGCGCTATTAGCGGGGCAGAACAATGAGCAGTTCTTC.

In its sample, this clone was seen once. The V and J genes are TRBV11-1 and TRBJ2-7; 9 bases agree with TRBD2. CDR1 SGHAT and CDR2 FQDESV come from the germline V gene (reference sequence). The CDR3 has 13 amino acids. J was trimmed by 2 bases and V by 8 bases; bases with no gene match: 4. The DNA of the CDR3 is TGTGCCAGCGGAGGCGGGGGGGCCTACGAGCAGTACTTC. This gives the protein CASGGGGAYEQYF.

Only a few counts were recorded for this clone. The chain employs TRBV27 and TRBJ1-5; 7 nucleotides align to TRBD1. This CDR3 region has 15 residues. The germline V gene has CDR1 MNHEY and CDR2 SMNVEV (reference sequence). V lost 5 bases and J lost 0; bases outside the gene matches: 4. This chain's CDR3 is CASSQGTDSNQPQHF. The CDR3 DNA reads TGTGCCAGCAGTCAAGGGACAGATAGCAATCAGCCCCAGCATTTT.